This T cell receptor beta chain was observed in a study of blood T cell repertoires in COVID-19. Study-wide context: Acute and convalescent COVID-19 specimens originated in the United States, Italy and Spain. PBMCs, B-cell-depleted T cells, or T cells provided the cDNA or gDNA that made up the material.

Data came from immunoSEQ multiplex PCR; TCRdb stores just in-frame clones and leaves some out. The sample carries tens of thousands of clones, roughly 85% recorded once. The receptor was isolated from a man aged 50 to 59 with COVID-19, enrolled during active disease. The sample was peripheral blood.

The CDR3 loop reads CASSFPRGNEQFF. Written as DNA, the CDR3 is TGCGCCAGCAGCTTCCCTAGGGGGAATGAGCAGTTCTTC. V gene TRBV5-1 combines with J gene TRBJ2-1; tentatively, D is TRBD1 (6 bases). Looked up from germline, CDR1 is SGHRS and CDR2 is YFSETQ. This CDR3 spans 13 amino acids. With 2 bases removed from V and 7 bases from J, the gap between germline ends came to 10 bases. The complete variable domain, with remaining parts taken from reference TRBV5-1 and TRBJ2-1, reads KAGVTQTPRYLIKTRGQQVTLSCSPISGHRSVSWYQQTPGQGLQFLFEYFSETQRNKGNFPGRFSGRQFSNSRSEMNVSTLELGDSALYLCASSFPRGNEQFFGPGTRLTVL.